These 18 T cell receptor beta chains came from one sample sequenced in a study of beta chain features in type 1 diabetes. Reverse transcribing all isolated RNA meant expressed TCRB transcripts were sequenced. Sequencing was performed with immunoSEQ multiplex PCR; in TCRdb, only in-frame clones are kept and a portion is missing. In the table there are 160,000 or so clones, 7.5% to 9.5% of which are singletons. What these receptors recognize is not known. Study-wide findings and caveats: Moderate yet significant TCRB CDR3 shortening was seen in Type 1 diabetes patients in all four CD4+ subsets.

The sequencing input was central memory CD4+ T cells from blood. These receptors came from a woman aged 18-29 years with type 1 diabetes.

This clone was seen only a few times. A junction boundary mismatches the germline segment, possibly from a read error. V and J are TRBV7-7 and TRBJ2-3; D uncertain. The CDR3 is made up of 13 amino acids. CDR1 and CDR2 from the germline V gene are SSHAT and FNYEAQ (reference sequence). As DNA, the CDR3 is TGTGCTAGCAGCTTTTCGCGGACAGATACGCAGTATTTT. Translating it yields CASSFSRTDTQYF.

This clone turned up a few times. The CDR3 sequence: CASSFDRNNEQFF. DNA for the CDR3: TGTGCCAGCAGTTTCGACAGGAACAATGAGCAGTTCTTC. The rearrangement joins TRBV6-5 to TRBJ2-1; tentative D call: TRBD1 (6 bases). This CDR3 spans 13 amino acids. V lost 4 bases, J lost 5 bases, and 9 bases lay in between. Germline V gene lookup returns CDR1 MNHEY and CDR2 SVGAGI.

The chain combines TRBV5-6 with TRBJ2-1; TRBD1 matches at 7 bases. Germline loops: CDR1 SGHDT, CDR2 YYEEEE. The CDR3 has 17 residues. The junction had 11 bases not matched to a gene; V was cut back by 1 base and J by 4 bases. CDR3 sequence: CASSLKLQGRAYNEQFF. CDR3 DNA: TGTGCCAGCAGCTTGAAACTACAGGGGAGAGCTTACAATGAGCAGTTCTTC.

This clone has more than one count but fewer than ten. The genes are TRBV30 and TRBJ2-1; 7 nucleotides line up with TRBD2. Per the germline V gene, CDR1 is GTSNPN and CDR2 is SVGIG (reference sequence). The CDR3 length is 15 residues. V shed 1 base and J 4 bases; nucleotides not matched to a gene: 7. CDR3 region: CAWSGEGHWYNEQFF. The CDR3 nucleotides are TGTGCCTGGAGTGGGGAGGGCCATTGGTACAATGAGCAGTTCTTC. Supplemented by reference TRBV30 and TRBJ2-1, the full variable domain reads SQTIHQWPATLVQPVGSPLSLECTVEGTSNPNLYWYRQAAGRGLQLLFYSVGIGQISSEVPQNLSASRPQDRQFILSSKKLLLSDSGFYLCAWSGEGHWYNEQFFGPGTRLTVL.

This clone was counted many times. CDR3 sequence reads: CASSVLAGGPKEQFF. The CDR3 region has the DNA TGTGCCAGCAGCGTACTAGCGGGAGGGCCCAAAGAGCAGTTCTTC. V gene TRBV9 combines with J gene TRBJ2-1; 12 nucleotides line up with TRBD2. The CDR3 has 15 residues. The V gene end was trimmed by 1 base and the J gene end by 10 bases; junction bases not matched to a gene: 6. CDR1 and CDR2 from the germline V gene are SGDLS and YYNGEE.

This clone has only a few counts. This rearrangement joins TRBV15 to TRBJ1-4; possibly TRBD1 for D (6 bases). The germline V gene encodes CDR1 LNHNV and CDR2 YYDKDF (reference sequence). The ends were cut back, 8 bases at V and 0 bases at J, with 16 bases in the middle. This CDR3 is built from 16 residues. The CDR3 spells CATALGEGATNEKLFF. In nucleotides, the CDR3 is TGTGCCACCGCATTGGGTGAGGGGGCAACTAATGAAAAACTGTTTTTT. Variable domain in full (rest from reference TRBV15 and TRBJ1-4): DAMVIQNPRYQVTQFGKPVTLSCSQTLNHNVMYWYQQKSSQAPKLLFHYYDKDFNNEADTPDNFQSRRPNTSFCFLDIRSPGLGDTAMYLCATALGEGATNEKLFFGSGTQLSVL.

In its sample, this clone was seen many times. The chain uses TRBV7-3 and TRBJ2-3, with D possibly TRBD1 on 6 matching bases. Germline V gene data show CDR1 as SGHTA and CDR2 as FQGTGA. Trimming cost V 9 bases and J 3 bases, with 16 bases left between them. CDR3 size: 14 residues. CDR3 amino acids: CASGKQGSTDTQYF. The CDR3 coding sequence is TGTGCCAGTGGGAAACAGGGTTCTACAGATACGCAGTATTTT.

The chain is built from TRBV27 and TRBJ1-1; no definite D call. Germline V CDR1 and CDR2: MNHEY, SMNVEV (reference sequence). Trimming took off 5 bases at V and 1 base at J, with 11 bases between the two ends. CDR3 size: 14 residues. CDR3 bases: TGTGCCAGCAGTCTGGGGAGCCGGAACACTGAAGCTTTCTTT. Translation: CASSLGSRNTEAFF.

This clone has a count of ten or more. This chain links TRBV10-3 with TRBJ2-5; 8 bases are shared with TRBD2. Germline V gene data show CDR1 as ENHRY and CDR2 as SYGVKD. Trimming at V came to 10 bases and at J to 2 bases, leaving 9 bases not matched to a gene. This CDR3 has 14 residues. The DNA for the CDR3 is TGTGCCACTCATGGCGGGAGGCCACAAGAGACCCAGTACTTC. The encoded protein is CATHGGRPQETQYF.

This sequence joins TRBV5-1 and TRBJ2-2, with 7 bases fitting TRBD1. V was clipped by 6 bases and J by 4 bases; unmatched bases: 6. The CDR3 runs 14 residues. Germline CDR1 and CDR2: SGHRS and YFSETQ. CDR3 sequence: CASTPGQPTGELFF. The CDR3, as DNA: TGCGCCAGCACCCCGGGACAGCCCACCGGGGAGCTGTTTTTT.

In its sample, this clone was seen a few times. The V gene is TRBV5-1, the J gene TRBJ2-7, with D tentatively TRBD1 (6 bases). Trimming shortened V by 4 bases and J by 8 bases, and 19 bases separated the two germline ends. The length of the CDR3 is 14 residues. The germline CDR1 and CDR2 sequences are SGHRS and YFSETQ. The CDR3 is CASSQVDRSAKQYF. The CDR3 DNA sequence: TGCGCCAGCAGCCAAGTCGACAGGTCCGCAAAGCAGTACTTC.

The sample holds a few counts of this clone. This chain links TRBV11-3 with TRBJ2-7; maybe TRBD1 (5 bases). V was trimmed by 4 bases and J by 2 bases, leaving 9 bases between them. CDR1 and CDR2 from the germline V gene are SGHNT and YENEEA. The CDR3 has 13 amino acids. The CDR3 region has the DNA TGTGCCAGCAGCTCCAGCAGGGCCTACGAGCAGTACTTC. This gives the protein CASSSSRAYEQYF.

The chain uses TRBV29-1 and TRBJ1-1; unclear D gene. V lost 5 bases and J 7 bases, leaving 11 bases between the germline ends. Per the germline V gene, CDR1 is SQVTM and CDR2 is ANQGSEA. The CDR3 has 11 residues. The CDR3 loop reads CSVREAVEAFF. CDR3 nucleotide sequence: TGCAGCGTTCGAGAGGCTGTTGAAGCTTTCTTT.

Concerning this clone itself: At the DNA level, this CDR3 is encoded by other sequences in the same sample as well. The chain recombines TRBV14 with TRBJ1-2, with TRBD1 matching over 8 bases. Germline V lookup: CDR1 SGHDN, CDR2 FVKESK. This CDR3 contains 13 residues. With 5 bases clipped from V and 4 bases from J, the junction kept 3 bases outside the gene matches. The CDR3 sequence is CASSDRGSYGYTF. The CDR3 DNA reads TGTGCCAGCAGCGACAGGGGAAGCTATGGCTACACCTTC.

V usage is TRBV5-1 and J usage is TRBJ2-1; weak D call: TRBD1 (5 bases). V was pared by 2 bases and J by 7 bases, with 13 bases between. CDR3 size: 14 residues. Germline V gives CDR1 SGHRS, CDR2 YFSETQ. The CDR3 loop reads CASSFTPDSNEQFF. In DNA form, the CDR3 reads TGCGCCAGCAGCTTTACTCCCGACAGTAATGAGCAGTTCTTC. Variable domain in full (rest from reference TRBV5-1 and TRBJ2-1): KAGVTQTPRYLIKTRGQQVTLSCSPISGHRSVSWYQQTPGQGLQFLFEYFSETQRNKGNFPGRFSGRQFSNSRSEMNVSTLELGDSALYLCASSFTPDSNEQFFGPGTRLTVL.

The gene calls are TRBV5-1 and TRBJ2-1; 9 nucleotides align to TRBD1. The V gene end was trimmed by 4 bases and the J gene end by 4 bases; junction bases not matched to a gene: 6. There are 15 residues in the CDR3. Germline V gives CDR1 SGHRS, CDR2 YFSETQ. DNA of the CDR3: TGCGCCAGCAGCAGCACCGGGACAGGGTACAATGAGCAGTTCTTC. It translates to CASSSTGTGYNEQFF.

This clone was detected a few times. The rearrangement links TRBV4-1 to TRBJ2-5, with 7 bases matching TRBD2. V lost 5 bases and J lost 5; bases outside the gene matches: 11. This CDR3 contains 15 residues. Germline CDR1 and CDR2: MGHRA and YSYEKL. DNA of the CDR3: TGCGCCAGCAGCTTATTCGGGGGAGGGCTGGAGACCCAGTACTTC. It specifies CASSLFGGGLETQYF.

The rearrangement links TRBV15 to TRBJ1-2, with 10 bases fitting TRBD1. V trimming: 0 bases; J trimming: 7 bases; junction bases outside the gene matches: 8. The CDR3 contains 16 residues. From germline, CDR1 is LNHNV and CDR2 YYDKDF (reference sequence). The CDR3 DNA reads TGTGCCACCAGCAGAGATAAAGTTCGGACAGGGGGTGGCTACACCTTC. As protein: CATSRDKVRTGGGYTF.